These 15 T cell receptor beta chains were sequenced from one sample in a study of pediatric ulcerative colitis. Rectal tissue came from one to two pinch biopsies taken at colonoscopy. The data were produced by immunoSEQ multiplex PCR, yet TCRdb's version contains in-frame clones alone and is incomplete. The repertoire consists of tens of thousands of clones, with around 79% occurring once and the leading ten covering 3.5% to 4.5%. The sequenced sample was gut tissue. Source of these receptors: a girl aged 5-17 years with moderate ulcerative colitis.

In nucleotides, the CDR3 is TGTGCCAGCAGCTTCGGGGGGCAGGATACGCAGTATTTT. As protein: CASSFGGQDTQYF. This chain uses TRBV7-6 with TRBJ2-3; a possible D gene is TRBD2 (7 bases). CDR3 length equals 13 residues. Trimming took 3 bases from V and 6 from J, leaving 10 bases between them. Germline CDR1 is SGHVS and CDR2 is FNYEAQ.

The J gene is TRBJ2-4, the V gene TRBV6-5; D remains ambiguous. Germline-derived CDR1 and CDR2 are MNHEY and SVGAGI. The length of the CDR3 is 12 residues. V was clipped by 0 bases and J by 8 bases, with 5 bases between them. CDR3 coding DNA: TGTGCCAGCAGTTACTCGAGTGACATTCAGTACTTC. Its translation: CASSYSSDIQYF.

V is TRBV2 and J is TRBJ2-1, with no clear D. Trimming took off 8 bases at V and 8 bases at J, with 10 bases between the two ends. This CDR3 has 11 residues. Germline V gives CDR1 SNHLY, CDR2 FYNNEI. CDR3 nucleotides: TGTGCCAGCTCCGGATATTATGAGCAGTTCTTC. Its translation: CASSGYYEQFF.

This clone has a handful of counts. This chain links TRBV5-6 with TRBJ1-4, with TRBD1 matching 11 bases. This CDR3 has 15 residues. Losses at the gene ends were 4 bases for V and 6 bases for J; bases not matched to a gene: 5. The germline CDR1 and CDR2 sequences are SGHDT and YYEEEE. CDR3 residues: CASSLGQGAYEKLFF. CDR3 nucleotide sequence: TGTGCCAGCAGCCTAGGACAGGGGGCGTATGAAAAACTGTTTTTT. Based on the CDR3 plus reference TRBV5-6 and TRBJ1-4, the full variable domain is DAGVTQSPTHLIKTRGQQVTLRCSPKSGHDTVSWYQQALGQGPQFIFQYYEEEERQRGNFPDRFSGHQFPNYSSELNVNALLLGDSALYLCASSLGQGAYEKLFFGSGTQLSVL.

The table lists this clone with a count of one. The chain recombines TRBV5-6 with TRBJ1-6, with D unclear. CDR1 and CDR2 from the germline V gene are SGHDT and YYEEEE. CDR3 length: 14 amino acids. V was trimmed by 2 bases and J by 9 bases, leaving 12 bases between them. CDR3 amino acids: CASSLVGKGSPLHF. The CDR3 bases are TGTGCCAGCAGCTTAGTAGGGAAGGGTTCACCCCTCCACTTT.

The chain recombines TRBV27 with TRBJ2-3, with D possibly matching TRBD2 (6 bases). Deletions cut 5 bases from V and 4 bases from J, with 16 bases between. Germline CDR1 and CDR2: MNHEY and SMNVEV (reference sequence). The CDR3 is 15 amino acids. CDR3 nucleotides: TGTGCCAGCAGTGGACTTCTCCCGGGGGCAGATACGCAGTATTTT. It is translated as CASSGLLPGADTQYF.

About this clone: The junction departs from germline at one end; a sequencing error may be responsible. This same CDR3 is encoded by further DNA sequences in the sample. This chain joins TRBV13 and TRBJ1-1, with D possibly matching TRBD1 (5 bases). Looked up from germline, CDR1 is PRHDT and CDR2 is FYEKMQ (reference sequence). This CDR3 has 13 residues. The CDR3 DNA follows: TGTGCCAGCAGCCTAGGACAGAACACTGAAGCTTTCTTT. Protein: CASSLGQNTEAFF.

This sequence joins TRBV14 and TRBJ1-2, with 8 nucleotides matching TRBD1. CDR3 size: 19 residues. CDR1 SGHDN and CDR2 FVKESK come from the germline V gene. J was trimmed by 5 bases and V by 0 bases; bases with no gene match: 17. CDR3 protein: CASSQDRQGAPHPRYGYTF. CDR3 sequence (DNA): TGTGCCAGCAGCCAAGATCGGCAGGGGGCTCCTCATCCGAGATATGGCTACACCTTC.

The chain carries TRBV6-1 and TRBJ2-7; D call uncertain. CDR3 size: 15 residues. Germline CDR1 reads MNHNS; CDR2 reads SASEGT. Deletions cut 2 bases from V and 5 bases from J, with 16 bases between. CDR3 bases: TGTGCCAGCAGTGAAATAGGCACTGGCCTCCACGAGCAGTACTTC. It encodes CASSEIGTGLHEQYF.

V is TRBV11-3 and J is TRBJ2-7, with unresolved D. Germline values: CDR1 SGHNT, CDR2 YENEEA. Trimming cost V 4 bases and J 2 bases, with 12 bases left between them. There are 14 residues in the CDR3. The DNA of the CDR3 is TGTGCCAGCAGCTCGCCGATTCCACCCTACGAGCAGTACTTC. This gives the protein CASSSPIPPYEQYF.

This clone has a handful of counts. The chain is built from TRBV5-4 and TRBJ1-6; TRBD1 is a possible D gene (6 bases). V was clipped by 3 bases and J by 6 bases, with 13 bases between them. The germline V gene encodes CDR1 SGHNT and CDR2 YYREEE (reference sequence). This CDR3 is 15 amino acids long. The DNA of the CDR3 is TGTGCCAGCAGCTGGGCCGGACAGACTAATTCACCCCTCCACTTT. This codes for CASSWAGQTNSPLHF. The full variable domain, its missing parts supplied by reference TRBV5-4 and TRBJ1-6, is ETGVTQSPTHLIKTRGQQVTLRCSSQSGHNTVSWYQQALGQGPQFIFQYYREEENGRGNFPPRFSGLQFPNYSSELNVNALELDDSALYLCASSWAGQTNSPLHFGNGTRLTVT.

The chain couples TRBV30 to TRBJ2-3; D is unclear. The germline V gene has CDR1 GTSNPN and CDR2 SVGIG (reference sequence). The CDR3 extends over 13 amino acids. Between the trimmed V and J ends, which lost 5 bases and 3 bases, there was a span of 12 bases. CDR3 sequence: CAWRIIGTDTQYF. CDR3 sequence (DNA): TGTGCCTGGCGCATTATAGGGACAGATACGCAGTATTTT.

The rearrangement links TRBV19 to TRBJ1-5, with 10 bases lining up with TRBD1. The V gene's germline CDR1 is LNHDA and CDR2 SQIVND (reference sequence). The CDR3 is 15 amino acids. V gave up 7 bases and J gave up 6 bases; unmatched junction bases: 9. The CDR3 region is CASITGTGDGQPQHF. The CDR3 DNA is TGTGCCAGTATCACCGGGACAGGGGATGGTCAGCCCCAGCATTTT.

This chain links TRBV6-1 with TRBJ1-1; D perhaps matches TRBD1 (5 bases). Trimming removed 4 bases from V and 8 bases from J, with 14 bases in between. The CDR3 runs to 13 residues. Germline V gives CDR1 MNHNS, CDR2 SASEGT. CDR3 residues: CASSVGTDSEAFF. The CDR3 DNA follows: TGTGCCAGCAGTGTGGGCACCGACAGCGAAGCTTTCTTT.

The V call is TRBV6-1, the J call TRBJ2-5; 9 bases fit TRBD2. Germline V gene data show CDR1 as MNHNS and CDR2 as SASEGT. CDR3 length: 14 residues. V shed 7 bases and J 5 bases; nucleotides not matched to a gene: 8. CDR3 amino acids: CASNSAGGGETQYF. CDR3 coding DNA: TGTGCCAGCAACTCAGCGGGAGGCGGGGAGACCCAGTACTTC.